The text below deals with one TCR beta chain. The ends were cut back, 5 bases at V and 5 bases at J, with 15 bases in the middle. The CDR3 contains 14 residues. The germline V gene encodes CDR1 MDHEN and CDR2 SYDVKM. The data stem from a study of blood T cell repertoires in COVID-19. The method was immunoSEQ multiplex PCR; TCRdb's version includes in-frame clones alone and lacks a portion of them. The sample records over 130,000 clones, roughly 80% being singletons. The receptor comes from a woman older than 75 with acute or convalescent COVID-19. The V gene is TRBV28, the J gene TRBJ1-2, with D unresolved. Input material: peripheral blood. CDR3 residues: CASSPRGLLYGYTF. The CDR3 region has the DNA TGTGCCAGCAGTCCCCGGGGTCTTCTTTATGGCTACACCTTC.